The 17 T cell receptor beta chains below come from one sample, sequenced in a study of technical replicates of blood from a handful of donors. Profiling relied on immunoSEQ multiplex PCR, and the TCRdb table lists in-frame clones only, not all of them. The repertoire holds 65,000 to 80,000 clones, approximately 96% seen once, with under 0.35% in the top ten. What was sequenced was T cells isolated from PBMCs. Every receptor here comes from a human donor in good health.

This chain connects TRBV6-6 to TRBJ2-7; TRBD1 matches at 7 bases. Trimming took 6 bases from V and 4 from J; bases not matched to a gene: 15. Germline V lookup: CDR1 MNHNY, CDR2 SVGAGI (reference sequence). The CDR3 loop spans 16 amino acids. The CDR3 sequence is CASSPTQTGLYYEQYF. The DNA for the CDR3 is TGTGCCAGCAGCCCAACTCAGACAGGGCTGTATTACGAGCAGTACTTC.

V is TRBV6-1 and J is TRBJ1-4; possible D gene TRBD1, 5 bases. V was shortened by 4 bases and J by 8 bases, with 20 bases between the two germline ends. Germline CDR1 is MNHNS and CDR2 is SASEGT. The CDR3 runs to 16 residues. The CDR3 nucleotides read TGTGCCAGCAGTGTTTTAATGGGGCAGGGTGACGAAAAACTGTTTTTT. It is translated as CASSVLMGQGDEKLFF.

The CDR3: CASSSITGGEQYF. CDR3 DNA: TGTGCCAGCAGCTCGATAACAGGGGGAGAGCAGTACTTC. The chain links TRBV7-2 to TRBJ2-7; 8 bases align to TRBD1. CDR1 and CDR2 (germline): SGHTA, FQGNSA. This CDR3 is 13 amino acids long. Trimming cost V 4 bases and J 7 bases; bases outside gene matches: 6.

This chain links TRBV5-4 with TRBJ2-7; 7 nucleotides agree with TRBD1. Germline lookup yields CDR1 SGHNT and CDR2 YYREEE (reference sequence). The CDR3 spans 15 residues. V lost 0 bases to trimming and J lost 0 bases; unmatched junction nucleotides: 3. The CDR3 bases are TGTGCCAGCAGCTTGGGACAGGGTAACTCCTACGAGCAGTACTTC. Its translation: CASSLGQGNSYEQYF.

The sample holds one count of this clone. This chain connects TRBV15 to TRBJ1-5, with 9 bases fitting TRBD1. The CDR3 is 16 amino acids. Trimming took 0 bases from V and 2 from J; bases not matched to a gene: 2. Per germline, CDR1 LNHNV and CDR2 YYDKDF (reference sequence). CDR3 sequence: CATSRDRTGGNQPQHF. CDR3 coding DNA: TGTGCCACCAGCAGAGATCGGACAGGGGGCAATCAGCCCCAGCATTTT.

The genes are TRBV30 and TRBJ2-3; unclear D gene. Trimming removed 0 bases from V and 4 bases from J, with 11 bases in between. The length of the CDR3 is 14 residues. Germline V CDR1 and CDR2: GTSNPN, SVGIG (reference sequence). In DNA, the CDR3 is TGTGCCTGGAGTGTACGCGGTGGTGCAGATACGCAGTATTTT. Amino acids: CAWSVRGGADTQYF.

The chain joins TRBV28 to TRBJ1-4, with 7 bases identical to TRBD1. After removal of 6 bases from V and 10 bases from J, the junction contained 11 bases not matched to a gene. The CDR3 is made up of 14 amino acids. Looked up from germline, CDR1 is MDHEN and CDR2 is SYDVKM. CDR3 loop: CASREQGSVGKLFF. Written as DNA, the CDR3 is TGTGCCAGCAGGGAACAGGGGTCTGTTGGAAAACTGTTTTTT.

This clone was observed a few times. This chain connects TRBV14 to TRBJ1-1, with D unclear. The V end was cut by 2 bases, the J end by 1 base, with 11 bases between. There are 15 residues in the CDR3. Germline V gene sequence: CDR1 SGHDN, CDR2 FVKESK. The CDR3 DNA reads TGTGCCAGCAGCCAATTGAGTAGTCAGAACACTGAAGCTTTCTTT. Translation: CASSQLSSQNTEAFF. Full variable domain (rest looked up from reference TRBV14 and TRBJ1-1): EAGVTQFPSHSVIEKGQTVTLRCDPISGHDNLYWYRRVMGKEIKFLLHFVKESKQDESGMPNNRFLAERTGGTYSTLKVQPAELEDSGVYFCASSQLSSQNTEAFFGQGTRLTVV.

The V gene is TRBV29-1, the J gene TRBJ2-7; D is possibly TRBD2 (6 bases). CDR1 is SQVTM, CDR2 ANQGSEA, per germline. CDR3 length: 13 residues. V was clipped by 6 bases and J by 1 base, with 13 bases between them. For the CDR3, the DNA is TGCAGCGTCGGTGGGAGGCTGTCCTACGAGCAGTACTTC. As protein: CSVGGRLSYEQYF.

The chain joins TRBV19 to TRBJ2-2, with a possible D match to TRBD2 (5 bases). Trimming pared 4 bases from V and 8 bases from J, leaving 14 bases between. CDR3 length: 14 residues. Germline loops: CDR1 LNHDA, CDR2 SQIVND (reference sequence). CDR3 sequence reads: CASSTDGRRGELFF. CDR3 DNA: TGTGCCAGTAGTACGGACGGACGGAGGGGGGAGCTGTTTTTT.

The V and J genes are TRBV9 and TRBJ2-2; 15 bases align to TRBD2. CDR3 size: 18 residues. Germline trimming cut 3 bases from V and 5 bases from J; bases unmatched to any gene: 8. The germline gives CDR1 SGDLS, CDR2 YYNGEE. The CDR3 coding sequence is TGTGCCAGCAGCGCTGGGACTAGCGGGAGGAGTAGGACCGGGGAGCTGTTTTTT. It codes for CASSAGTSGRSRTGELFF.

The J gene is TRBJ2-7, the V gene TRBV28; 7 bases agree with TRBD1. The CDR3 loop spans 15 amino acids. V was clipped by 3 bases and J by 1 base; unmatched bases: 6. Germline CDR1 and CDR2: MDHEN and SYDVKM. The CDR3 DNA reads TGTGCCAGCAGTTTCCCGGGACAGACATCCTACGAGCAGTACTTC. Translation: CASSFPGQTSYEQYF.

This chain connects TRBV29-1 to TRBJ1-1; TRBD1 agrees at 8 bases. The germline V gene encodes CDR1 SQVTM and CDR2 ANQGSEA. CDR3 length equals 15 residues. V lost 4 bases to trimming and J lost 3 bases; unmatched junction nucleotides: 10. This chain's CDR3 is CSVAQAGGAYTEAFF. In DNA form, the CDR3 reads TGCAGCGTTGCCCAAGCAGGGGGCGCCTACACTGAAGCTTTCTTT. The full variable domain, completed using reference TRBV29-1 and TRBJ1-1, is SAVISQKPSRDICQRGTSLTIQCQVDSQVTMMFWYRQQPGQSLTLIATANQGSEATYESGFVIDKFPISRPNLTFSTLTVSNMSPEDSSIYLCSVAQAGGAYTEAFFGQGTRLTVV.

This clone appeared a few times. This CDR3 is CASSLGGFGVMNTEAFF. For the CDR3, the DNA is TGTGCCAGCAGTTTGGGGGGATTTGGGGTTATGAACACTGAAGCTTTCTTT. The chain recombines TRBV28 with TRBJ1-1, with D possibly being TRBD1 (5 bases). CDR1 and CDR2 (germline): MDHEN, SYDVKM. This CDR3 comprises 17 residues. The germline V and J ends were trimmed by 3 bases and 0 bases, with 17 bases remaining between them.

CDR3 residues: CASSEERDSPLHF. The DNA of the CDR3 is TGTGCCAGCAGTGAAGAGAGGGATTCACCCCTCCACTTT. The chain joins TRBV2 to TRBJ1-6; D uncertain. CDR3 length equals 13 residues. Germline CDR1 SNHLY, CDR2 FYNNEI. Trimming shortened V by 1 base and J by 8 bases, and 6 bases separated the two germline ends.

This clone was recorded only once. The chain carries TRBV11-3 and TRBJ1-4, with 8 bases fitting TRBD1. This CDR3 spans 12 amino acids. CDR1 is SGHNT and CDR2 is YENEEA in the germline V gene. V gave up 5 bases and J gave up 8 bases; unmatched junction bases: 1. CDR3 residues: CASSRTGEKLFF. CDR3 DNA sequence: TGTGCCAGCAGCCGGACAGGGGAAAAACTGTTTTTT.

This clone was found a few times. This rearrangement joins TRBV27 to TRBJ1-1; 7 bases align to TRBD1. V lost 6 bases to trimming and J lost 3 bases; unmatched junction nucleotides: 1. Germline V gene lookup returns CDR1 MNHEY and CDR2 SMNVEV (reference sequence). The CDR3 length is 12 residues. CDR3: CASRQGHTEAFF. The CDR3 coding sequence is TGTGCCAGCAGACAGGGGCACACTGAAGCTTTCTTT.